The 22 T cell receptor beta chains below all came from one sample that was sequenced in a study of beta chain features in type 1 diabetes. Every isolated RNA sample was fully reverse transcribed, so sequencing captured expressed TCRB transcripts. Produced via immunoSEQ multiplex PCR; TCRdb's table is partial and in-frame only. The sample includes 680,000 or so clones, about 14% seen only once; the top ten take more than 0.08%. The sequenced material came from naive CD4+ T cells from blood. These receptor sequences come from a man between 18 and 29 years old in good health.

This clone has only a few counts. CDR3 region: CASSSAGEQYF. CDR3 bases: TGTGCCAGCAGTTCCGCAGGCGAGCAGTACTTC. The V gene is TRBV5-6, the J gene TRBJ2-7; D uncertain. V gave up 5 bases and J gave up 6 bases, with 9 bases separating them. Germline loops: CDR1 SGHDT, CDR2 YYEEEE. The CDR3 spans 11 residues.

This clone was seen more than once but under ten times. The chain joins TRBV7-9 to TRBJ2-7; D is possibly TRBD1 or TRBD2 (5 bases each). CDR1 and CDR2 (germline): SEHNR, FQNEAQ (reference sequence). V lost 3 bases and J lost 2, with 23 bases in between. CDR3 length: 18 residues. In DNA form, the CDR3 reads TGTGCCAGCAGCTTTGATTTCGGGACCGGACAAAGGACCTACGAGCAGTACTTC. Protein: CASSFDFGTGQRTYEQYF.

The chain employs TRBV5-1 and TRBJ1-2; the D gene is possibly TRBD1 (5 bases). Germline V gene lookup returns CDR1 SGHRS and CDR2 YFSETQ. This CDR3 contains 13 residues. Trimming took off 2 bases at V and 4 bases at J, with 9 bases between the two ends. CDR3 bases: TGCGCCAGCAGCTTACAGGACTTCTATGGCTACACCTTC. Translated, it gives CASSLQDFYGYTF.

This clone was counted a few times. This sequence joins TRBV5-6 and TRBJ2-1, with D unresolved. Germline loops: CDR1 SGHDT, CDR2 YYEEEE. The ends were cut back, 1 base at V and 0 bases at J, with 11 bases in the middle. This CDR3 region has 16 residues. The CDR3 DNA is TGTGCCAGCAGCTTGACCGGTAAGAGCTCCTACAATGAGCAGTTCTTC. It codes for CASSLTGKSSYNEQFF.

The chain combines TRBV10-3 with TRBJ2-2, with D possibly being TRBD1 or TRBD2 (6 bases each). CDR1 is ENHRY, CDR2 SYGVKD, per germline. Trimming removed 3 bases at V and 4 bases at J, with 12 bases between. The CDR3 runs 15 residues. CDR3 amino acids: CAISERRGATGELFF. CDR3 sequence (DNA): TGTGCCATCAGTGAACGGAGGGGGGCCACCGGGGAGCTGTTTTTT.

This clone appeared a few times. The J gene is TRBJ2-1, the V gene TRBV6-4, with TRBD2 matching over 8 bases. Germline lookup yields CDR1 MRHNA and CDR2 SNTAGT. V shed 2 bases, J shed 10 bases, and the junction held 7 bases outside the gene matches. The CDR3 loop spans 14 amino acids. The DNA for the CDR3 is TGTGCCAGCAGTGACACCCGGGGGGGCGTGGAGCAGTTCTTC. It yields the protein CASSDTRGGVEQFF.

The chain couples TRBV18 to TRBJ2-1; D is unclear. The V gene lost 6 bases and the J gene lost 7 bases, with 16 bases spanning the gap. This CDR3 is 14 amino acids long. The V gene's germline CDR1 is KGHSH and CDR2 LQKENI. CDR3 residues: CASSTMTLDNEQFF. The CDR3 DNA reads as TGTGCCAGCTCGACCATGACGCTAGATAATGAGCAGTTCTTC.

The chain couples TRBV4-1 to TRBJ2-1; 11 positions agree with TRBD2. This CDR3 contains 17 residues. With 3 bases clipped from V and 0 bases from J, the junction kept 4 bases outside the gene matches. Germline V gene sequence: CDR1 MGHRA, CDR2 YSYEKL. In DNA form, the CDR3 reads TGCGCCAGCAGCCAGACACTAGCGGGGGACTCCTACAATGAGCAGTTCTTC. This codes for CASSQTLAGDSYNEQFF.

This clone has just a few counts. This chain links TRBV15 with TRBJ2-7; 8 positions agree with TRBD2. The CDR3 loop spans 16 amino acids. Germline V gene sequence: CDR1 LNHNV, CDR2 YYDKDF (reference sequence). V was clipped by 3 bases and J by 4 bases; unmatched bases: 11. The CDR3 loop is CATSRPLGAGVYEQYF. CDR3 coding DNA: TGTGCCACCAGCAGGCCTCTAGGAGCGGGGGTTTACGAGCAGTACTTC.

V and J are TRBV12-5 and TRBJ2-1; 8 bases are shared with TRBD2. CDR1 and CDR2 from the germline V gene are LGHNT and FRNRAP. V trimming: 1 base; J trimming: 2 bases; junction bases outside the gene matches: 1. The CDR3 covers 15 residues. This CDR3 reads CASGLGSGTYNEQFF. In nucleotides, the CDR3 is TGTGCTAGTGGTTTGGGTAGCGGGACCTACAATGAGCAGTTCTTC.

A few counts support this clone. J is TRBJ2-6 and V is TRBV2; maybe TRBD1 (5 bases). Trimming took 1 base from V and 0 from J, leaving 13 bases between them. Germline CDR1 SNHLY, CDR2 FYNNEI. The CDR3 is made up of 18 amino acids. CDR3 sequence: CASSEGTPIFSGANVLTF. The CDR3 coding sequence is TGTGCCAGCAGTGAAGGGACACCTATCTTCTCTGGGGCCAACGTCCTGACTTTC.

This sequence joins TRBV5-1 and TRBJ2-7; 13 positions agree with TRBD2. The V gene end was trimmed by 3 bases and the J gene end by 2 bases; junction bases not matched to a gene: 8. The CDR3 runs to 17 residues. In germline, CDR1 is SGHRS, CDR2 YFSETQ. The CDR3 protein is CASSSRLAGGYTYEQYF. The CDR3 bases are TGCGCCAGCAGCTCCAGACTAGCGGGGGGCTATACCTACGAGCAGTACTTC.

This sequence joins TRBV11-2 and TRBJ1-1, with D possibly being TRBD1 (5 bases). Deletions cut 1 base from V and 6 bases from J, with 15 bases between. This CDR3 has 15 residues. Per the germline V gene, CDR1 is SGHAT and CDR2 is FQNNGV. CDR3 loop: CASSLVQTGTAEAFF. Written as DNA, the CDR3 is TGTGCCAGCAGCTTAGTCCAAACAGGTACCGCTGAAGCTTTCTTT.

This chain uses TRBV10-3 with TRBJ2-1; 7 positions match TRBD2. The CDR3 runs 15 residues. After removal of 5 bases from V and 0 bases from J, the junction contained 4 bases not matched to a gene. Germline CDR1 and CDR2: ENHRY and SYGVKD. In nucleotides, the CDR3 is TGTGCCATCAGTCCGACTAGCAGCTCCTACAATGAGCAGTTCTTC. This codes for CAISPTSSSYNEQFF.

This clone has ten or more counts. The genes are TRBV23-1 and TRBJ2-7; D is perhaps TRBD1 (6 bases). TRBV23-1 is placed among ORFs of uncertain function. The CDR3 is 12 residues long. Deletions cut 9 bases from V and 1 base from J, with 10 bases between. Written as DNA, the CDR3 is TGCGCCAGGACTGGACAGTCCTACGAGCAGTACTTC. This sequence encodes CARTGQSYEQYF.

The chain carries TRBV18 and TRBJ2-7; D perhaps matches TRBD2 (5 bases). The CDR3 consists of 14 residues. V gave up 3 bases and J gave up 3 bases, with 12 bases separating them. Germline V gives CDR1 KGHSH, CDR2 LQKENI. This CDR3 reads CASSPAVGSYEQYF. DNA for the CDR3: TGTGCCAGCTCACCGGCAGTGGGGAGCTACGAGCAGTACTTC.

J is TRBJ2-1 and V is TRBV9; 12 bases match TRBD2. CDR1 and CDR2 (germline): SGDLS, YYNGEE. V was clipped by 0 bases and J by 7 bases; unmatched bases: 5. The CDR3 has 16 amino acids. The CDR3 nucleotides are TGTGCCAGCAGCGTAGCTCCCCTAGCGGGGGGGAATGAGCAGTTCTTC. It translates to CASSVAPLAGGNEQFF.

This clone turned up a few times. The V and J genes are TRBV9 and TRBJ2-7, with 10 bases fitting TRBD1. CDR1 SGDLS and CDR2 YYNGEE come from the germline V gene. With 4 bases clipped from V and 3 bases from J, the junction kept 4 bases outside the gene matches. CDR3 length equals 14 residues. As DNA, the CDR3 is TGTGCCAGCAGCCTCGGGACAGGGGTCTACGAGCAGTACTTC. Encoded protein: CASSLGTGVYEQYF.

This clone has more than one count but fewer than ten. The rearrangement links TRBV28 to TRBJ2-3, with a possible D match to TRBD2 (5 bases). The CDR3 is 13 residues long. The germline CDR1 and CDR2 sequences are MDHEN and SYDVKM. The ends were cut back, 4 bases at V and 0 bases at J, with 5 bases in the middle. The CDR3 reads CASSWTSTDTQYF. As DNA, the CDR3 is TGTGCCAGCAGTTGGACTAGCACAGATACGCAGTATTTT.

This clone came up a few times. The chain uses TRBV6-1 and TRBJ2-4; D is ambiguous. Germline CDR1 MNHNS, CDR2 SASEGT. The ends were cut back, 3 bases at V and 0 bases at J, with 9 bases in the middle. The CDR3 contains 15 residues. Here the CDR3 DNA reads TGTGCCAGCAGTGAGGTTACCCTAGCCAAAAACATTCAGTACTTC. It translates to CASSEVTLAKNIQYF.

This clone was seen only a few times. The chain carries TRBV7-2 and TRBJ2-5; 9 bases are a match to TRBD2. The trim removed 8 bases at V and 1 base at J, leaving 5 bases unmatched. The CDR3 loop spans 14 amino acids. Germline V gene lookup returns CDR1 SGHTA and CDR2 FQGNSA. The CDR3 bases are TGTGCCAGCGCGGGGGGGAATCGCCAAGAGACCCAGTACTTC. Protein product: CASAGGNRQETQYF.

The chain links TRBV18 to TRBJ2-1; a possible D gene is TRBD1 (5 bases). CDR1 and CDR2 (germline): KGHSH, LQKENI. Trimming stripped 3 bases from V and 1 base from J, with 10 bases between. This CDR3 is 15 amino acids long. CDR3: CASSPYRTSYNEQFF. CDR3 DNA: TGTGCCAGCTCACCGTACAGGACATCCTACAATGAGCAGTTCTTC.